Following are 15 T cell receptor beta chains from one sample sequenced in a study of cytomegalovirus exposure and HLA in healthy donors. Primers included in the PCR were 60 Vbeta and 13 Jbeta primers. Clones were sequenced by immunoSEQ multiplex PCR, and TCRdb holds only the in-frame ones, with some missing. The sample has approximately 170,000 clones; roughly 80% are singletons. Sequenced sample: PBMCs. Receptors were obtained from a male donor in good health and CMV-seronegative.

The chain is built from TRBV6-5 and TRBJ2-2; D ambiguous. With 0 bases removed from V and 6 bases from J, the gap between germline ends came to 8 bases. The CDR3 loop spans 14 amino acids. Germline lookup yields CDR1 MNHEY and CDR2 SVGAGI. This CDR3 reads CASSYSSIAGELFF. CDR3 sequence (DNA): TGTGCCAGCAGTTACTCTTCTATTGCCGGGGAGCTGTTTTTT.

The CDR3 nucleotides are TGTGCCAGCAGCCCCCCTTTCCGGGGGGGAGAGACCCAGTACTTC. It translates to CASSPPFRGGETQYF. The gene calls are TRBV7-9 and TRBJ2-5; 8 bases are a match to TRBD2. The CDR3 loop spans 15 amino acids. V shed 5 bases and J 4 bases; nucleotides not matched to a gene: 9. Germline CDR1 reads SEHNR; CDR2 reads FQNEAQ (reference sequence).

The chain couples TRBV28 to TRBJ1-1; 7 positions match TRBD1. The CDR3 sequence is 13 residues long. The V and J ends lost 5 bases and 6 bases, in that order; junction bases with no gene match: 6. Germline values: CDR1 MDHEN, CDR2 SYDVKM. The DNA of the CDR3 is TGTGCCAGCAGTCCACGACAGGGAGCTGAAGCTTTCTTT. Translated, it gives CASSPRQGAEAFF.

J is TRBJ2-2 and V is TRBV10-3; D may be TRBD1 (5 bases). Germline V gene sequence: CDR1 ENHRY, CDR2 SYGVKD. Trimming removed 4 bases from V and 4 bases from J, with 22 bases in between. The CDR3 covers 18 residues. DNA for the CDR3: TGTGCCATCAGTGGGTCACCTGGTAGGGGCCGTGGCACCGGGGAGCTGTTTTTT. This encodes CAISGSPGRGRGTGELFF.

The chain employs TRBV2 and TRBJ1-3; 7 nucleotides line up with TRBD1. The germline V gene encodes CDR1 SNHLY and CDR2 FYNNEI. The junction had 8 bases not matched to a gene; V was cut back by 8 bases and J by 4 bases. The CDR3 is 14 residues long. The CDR3 loop reads CASQDRDRGNTIYF. Written as DNA, the CDR3 is TGTGCCAGCCAAGACAGGGATCGGGGAAACACCATATATTTT.

This chain joins TRBV19 and TRBJ1-4; tentatively, D is TRBD1 (5 bases). Trimming left V 1 base short and J 5 bases short, with 8 bases between. The CDR3 length is 14 residues. Germline V gives CDR1 LNHDA, CDR2 SQIVND (reference sequence). CDR3: CASSIGTRNEKLFF. CDR3 nucleotides: TGTGCCAGTAGTATAGGGACAAGGAATGAAAAACTGTTTTTT.

This chain links TRBV10-3 with TRBJ1-4; 8 positions match TRBD1. This CDR3 has 15 amino acids. Trimming removed 2 bases from V and 8 bases from J; junction bases left unmatched: 7. Germline V gene lookup returns CDR1 ENHRY and CDR2 SYGVKD. The CDR3 sequence is CAISEVDRGGEKLFF. In DNA form, the CDR3 reads TGTGCCATCAGTGAGGTCGACAGGGGCGGCGAAAAACTGTTTTTT.

This clone was recorded only once. J is TRBJ2-2 and V is TRBV10-2, with D hard to call. Germline-derived CDR1 and CDR2 are WSHSY and SAAADI. The CDR3 length is 19 residues. Trimming left V 0 bases short and J 1 base short, with 18 bases between. CDR3 residues: CASSESTRRFGRNTGELFF. The DNA for the CDR3 is TGCGCCAGCAGTGAGTCGACGAGGCGGTTTGGCAGGAACACCGGGGAGCTGTTTTTT.

The rearrangement joins TRBV6-1 to TRBJ1-2; D gene ambiguous. From germline, CDR1 is MNHNS and CDR2 SASEGT. The germline V and J ends were trimmed by 1 base and 0 bases, with 15 bases remaining between them. The CDR3 is 17 amino acids. The CDR3 coding sequence is TGTGCCAGCAGTGAAGGGGCCGGGCGGACTACTAACTATGGCTACACCTTC. Its protein product is CASSEGAGRTTNYGYTF.

This CDR3 reads CASSVGGLPSGETQYF. Written as DNA, the CDR3 is TGTGCCAGCAGCGTAGGGGGACTACCGTCCGGGGAGACCCAGTACTTC. The chain uses TRBV9 and TRBJ2-5; 7 nucleotides match TRBD2. The CDR3 length is 16 residues. CDR1 and CDR2 (germline): SGDLS, YYNGEE. Germline trimming cut 0 bases from V and 5 bases from J; bases unmatched to any gene: 10.

The chain uses TRBV5-1 and TRBJ2-2, with D perhaps matching TRBD1 (6 bases). Germline CDR1 and CDR2: SGHRS and YFSETQ. The CDR3 contains 15 residues. The germline V and J ends were trimmed by 4 bases and 5 bases, with 15 bases remaining between them. Written as DNA, the CDR3 is TGCGCCAGCAGCCCGGGTCAGGGGACAACCGGGGAGCTGTTTTTT. This encodes CASSPGQGTTGELFF.

This chain uses TRBV5-1 with TRBJ1-2, with D possibly TRBD1 on 5 matching bases. CDR3 size: 15 residues. CDR1 SGHRS and CDR2 YFSETQ come from the germline V gene. The V gene lost 0 bases and the J gene lost 5 bases, with 14 bases spanning the gap. The CDR3: CASSLGAGSRYGYTF. In DNA form, the CDR3 reads TGCGCCAGCAGCTTGGGGGCAGGGTCTCGTTATGGCTACACCTTC.

The chain joins TRBV7-9 to TRBJ2-1, with TRBD1 matching over 12 bases. V shed 2 bases, J shed 7 bases, and the junction held 9 bases outside the gene matches. Looked up from germline, CDR1 is SEHNR and CDR2 is FQNEAQ (reference sequence). This CDR3 is 17 amino acids long. CDR3 protein: CASSLRAPGQGANEQFF. The CDR3 bases are TGTGCCAGCAGCTTACGGGCTCCGGGACAGGGGGCGAATGAGCAGTTCTTC.

The chain combines TRBV5-4 with TRBJ1-4; 10 positions agree with TRBD1. The trim removed 7 bases at V and 6 bases at J, leaving 6 bases unmatched. Germline CDR1 reads SGHNT; CDR2 reads YYREEE (reference sequence). CDR3 length equals 14 residues. CDR3 bases: TGTGCCAGCGCAACGGACAGGGGGGATGAAAAACTGTTTTTT. The encoded protein is CASATDRGDEKLFF. The full variable domain, completed using reference TRBV5-4 and TRBJ1-4, is ETGVTQSPTHLIKTRGQQVTLRCSSQSGHNTVSWYQQALGQGPQFIFQYYREEENGRGNFPPRFSGLQFPNYSSELNVNALELDDSALYLCASATDRGDEKLFFGSGTQLSVL.

The CDR3 DNA sequence: TGTGCCATCAGTGAAAGCGGGGAAACCTACGAGCAGTACTTC. It is translated as CAISESGETYEQYF. The chain couples TRBV10-3 to TRBJ2-7; 7 bases are shared with TRBD2. Germline V gives CDR1 ENHRY, CDR2 SYGVKD. J was trimmed by 2 bases and V by 3 bases; bases with no gene match: 4. This CDR3 has 14 amino acids.